These 6 T cell receptor beta chains share one sample of origin, sequenced in a study of radiotherapy plus CTLA-4 blockade in lung cancer. TCRdb's copy holds only in-frame clones and misses some; the assay was immunoSEQ multiplex PCR. The sample has roughly 51,000 clones; 75% to 90% are singletons. This sample comprised peripheral blood, obtained from a patient treated with radiotherapy plus ipilimumab. These receptors originate from a human donor with non-small cell lung cancer that progressed on radiotherapy plus ipilimumab. Some clones in this sample may be carry-over from other donors' samples.

This clone was seen once. V gene TRBV19 combines with J gene TRBJ2-1, with D maybe TRBD2 (6 bases). Germline lookup yields CDR1 LNHDA and CDR2 SQIVND (reference sequence). The CDR3 contains 15 residues. Trimming stripped 5 bases from V and 0 bases from J, with 11 bases between. The CDR3 nucleotides are TGTGCCAGTAGTCCCCGACTAGACTCCTACAATGAGCAGTTCTTC. It specifies CASSPRLDSYNEQFF.

V gene TRBV5-1 combines with J gene TRBJ2-2; D not certain. CDR1 SGHRS and CDR2 YFSETQ come from the germline V gene. CDR3 length equals 15 residues. V lost 4 bases and J lost 0, with 10 bases in between. CDR3 bases: TGCGCCAGCAGCCCTGGCACTACGAACACCGGGGAGCTGTTTTTT. It is translated as CASSPGTTNTGELFF.

CDR3 sequence (DNA): TGTGCCAGCAGCCGTACCCCCGCCAACCCTAAAGGCTACACCTTC. Translated: CASSRTPANPKGYTF. This rearrangement joins TRBV28 to TRBJ1-2; the D is unclear. The CDR3 covers 15 residues. Germline V CDR1 and CDR2: MDHEN, SYDVKM. The V end was cut by 6 bases, the J end by 8 bases, with 22 bases between.

The chain uses TRBV7-2 and TRBJ2-3, with 8 bases matching TRBD1. The ends lost 0 bases at V and 4 bases at J; junction bases unmatched: 9. This CDR3 has 17 residues. The germline V gene encodes CDR1 SGHTA and CDR2 FQGNSA. CDR3 loop: CASSLAWTGRRADTQYF. The CDR3, as DNA: TGTGCCAGCAGCTTAGCCTGGACAGGGCGGAGGGCAGATACGCAGTATTTT.

The chain links TRBV5-1 to TRBJ2-2; 7 bases align to TRBD1. The CDR3 spans 15 residues. The germline V gene has CDR1 SGHRS and CDR2 YFSETQ. V was clipped by 6 bases and J by 5 bases; unmatched bases: 10. Written as DNA, the CDR3 is TGCGCCAGCAAGGACAGGACATTCACTACCGGGGAGCTGTTTTTT. Translating gives CASKDRTFTTGELFF.

V is TRBV5-1 and J is TRBJ2-4; D is ambiguous. Per germline, CDR1 SGHRS and CDR2 YFSETQ. This CDR3 is built from 20 residues. The ends were cut back, 0 bases at V and 0 bases at J, with 22 bases in the middle. CDR3 residues: CASSLARHGAQDLAKNIQYF. The CDR3 region has the DNA TGCGCCAGCAGCTTGGCCAGGCATGGTGCTCAGGATCTAGCCAAAAACATTCAGTACTTC.